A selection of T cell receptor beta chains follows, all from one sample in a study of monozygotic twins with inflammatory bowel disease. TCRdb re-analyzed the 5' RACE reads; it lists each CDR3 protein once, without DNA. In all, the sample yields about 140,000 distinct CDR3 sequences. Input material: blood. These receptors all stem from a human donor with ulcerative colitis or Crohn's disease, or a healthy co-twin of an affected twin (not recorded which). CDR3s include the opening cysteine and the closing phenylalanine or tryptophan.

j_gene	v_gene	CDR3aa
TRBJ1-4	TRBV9	CASSVEGGGKLFF
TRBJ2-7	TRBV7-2	CASSAQTGRYYEQYF
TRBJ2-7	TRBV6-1	CASSEPGGTYEQYF
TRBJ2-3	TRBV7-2	CASSPRRGSTDTQYF
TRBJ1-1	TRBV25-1	CASSETGDWYTEAFF
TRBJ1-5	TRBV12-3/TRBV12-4	CASSLVPSHQPQHF
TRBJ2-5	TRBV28	CASRLDRTRGETQYF
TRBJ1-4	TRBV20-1	CSARRGVNEKLFF
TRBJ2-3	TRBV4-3	CASSQNPDRPGSTDTQYF
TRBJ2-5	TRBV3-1	CASSWNRDPGGDQYF
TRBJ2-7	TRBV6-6	CASSYGESYEQYF
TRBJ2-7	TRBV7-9	CASSLAGTSGGYEQYF
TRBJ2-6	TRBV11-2	CASSLFGTGGTGANVLTF
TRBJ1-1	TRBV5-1	CASKEGSLLGTEAFF
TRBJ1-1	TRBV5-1	CASSLDRATEAFF
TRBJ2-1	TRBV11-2	CASSPPAGGPTVLNEQFF
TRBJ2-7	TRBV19	CASSMGERQGSDEQYF
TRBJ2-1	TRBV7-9	CASSPWETGESEQFF
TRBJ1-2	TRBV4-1	CASSQEGVARSGGYTF
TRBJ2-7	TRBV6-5	CASSYAARTGGFSYEQYF
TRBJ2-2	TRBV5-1	CASSPTGTLPGELFF
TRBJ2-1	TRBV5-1	CASSLYSGNEQFF
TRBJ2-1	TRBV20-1	CSVDGTSYNEQFF
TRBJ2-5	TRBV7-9	CASSWGDIDQETQYF
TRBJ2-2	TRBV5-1	CASSWTTGGNTGELFF